This passage covers 9 T cell receptor beta chains from one sample sequenced in a study of regulatory T cells in long-lasting Graves disease. As to time point: newly diagnosed GD, antithyroid drugs for less than 3 months. PBMCs were the source of the RNA used for TCR sequencing. Researchers made TCR beta libraries by using iRepertoire HTBI primers and running Arm-PCR on CDR3 regions. TCRdb itself ran the multiplex PCR reads through MiXCR, one entry per CDR3 protein. Of 360,000 or so distinct CDR3 sequences in the sample, 16% were seen once. These data also formed part of another study, on T cells in Graves' hyperthyroidism and ophthalmopathy.

Sequenced here: peripheral blood mononuclear cells (PBMCs), sampled at new diagnosis, from a patient treated with antithyroid drugs. The origin of the receptors is a woman younger than 30 with Graves disease.

This clonotype showed up many times. The chain combines TRBV2 with TRBJ2-1, with D uncertain. CDR3 length: 13 amino acids. V lost 7 bases and J lost 3, with 10 bases in between. Germline CDR1 SNHLY, CDR2 FYNNEI. CDR3 sequence: CASKGASYNEQFF. In DNA, the CDR3 is TGTGCCAGCAAGGGTGCTAGCTACAATGAGCAGTTCTTC.

This clonotype came up many times. This rearrangement joins TRBV7-8 to TRBJ2-3, with D perhaps matching TRBD2 (7 bases). CDR3 length: 15 amino acids. The V and J ends lost 7 bases and 1 base respectively, with 15 bases between them. Germline lookup yields CDR1 SGHVS and CDR2 FQNEAQ. In nucleotides, the CDR3 is TGTGCCAGCACTGTGGGGGGGGCCGGCACAGATACGCAGTATTTT. Protein: CASTVGGAGTDTQYF.

At least ten counts were recorded for this clonotype. The rearrangement links TRBV28 to TRBJ2-3; the match to TRBD2 covers 8 bases. V trimming: 6 bases; J trimming: 6 bases; junction bases outside the gene matches: 14. The germline CDR1 and CDR2 sequences are MDHEN and SYDVKM. The CDR3 has 16 residues. The CDR3 bases are TGTGCCAGCAGCGGGGGGGTGGACGAAATCGGGGATACGCAGTATTTT. Translated: CASSGGVDEIGDTQYF. The complete variable domain, with remaining parts taken from reference TRBV28 and TRBJ2-3, reads DVKVTQSSRYLVKRTGEKVFLECVQDMDHENMFWYRQDPGLGLRLIYFSYDVKMKEKGDIPEGYSVSREKKERFSLILESASTNQTSMYLCASSGGVDEIGDTQYFGPGTRLTVL.

Remarks on this clonotype: With a much larger clone just one base away, this may be a read error. V usage is TRBV29-1 and J usage is TRBJ2-7; D is unresolved. Germline CDR1 is SQVTM and CDR2 is ANQGSEA. The length of the CDR3 is 12 residues. V was cut by 4 bases and J by 8 bases, with 15 bases left in between. CDR3 sequence (DNA): TGCAGCGTTGGTTGGGCCATGGGCAAGCAGTACTTC. Residues: CSVGWAMGKQYF.

This clonotype was counted many times. V usage is TRBV20-1 and J usage is TRBJ2-1; tentative D call: TRBD2 (6 bases). Germline V gives CDR1 DFQATT, CDR2 SNEGSKA (reference sequence). V lost 6 bases and J 0 bases, leaving 15 bases between the germline ends. The CDR3 sequence is 15 residues long. CDR3 amino acids: CSAGSAGSSYNEQFF. As DNA, the CDR3 is TGCAGTGCGGGATCCGCCGGGAGCTCCTACAATGAGCAGTTCTTC.

The V gene is TRBV28, the J gene TRBJ2-7; 11 positions agree with TRBD1. The CDR3 extends over 16 amino acids. Trimming at V came to 6 bases and at J to 0 bases, leaving 7 bases not matched to a gene. Per germline, CDR1 MDHEN and CDR2 SYDVKM. DNA of the CDR3: TGTGCCAGCAGGTCCCCCGGGACAGGGGGCTCCTACGAGCAGTACTTC. As protein: CASRSPGTGGSYEQYF.

This clonotype was seen ten or more times. The CDR3 region has the DNA TGTGCCAGCAGTTTAGGGGCAGGGGGCCTTGGAGGGGTTATCACTGAAGCTTTCTTT. Translation: CASSLGAGGLGGVITEAFF. The genes are TRBV28 and TRBJ1-1; 8 bases match TRBD1. V lost 2 bases and J lost 4; bases outside the gene matches: 18. CDR1 and CDR2 (germline): MDHEN, SYDVKM. The CDR3 has 19 residues.

This clonotype has a count of ten or more. The chain employs TRBV6-7 and TRBJ2-7; 7 bases align to TRBD1. TRBV6-7 is an open reading frame whose function is uncertain. The V gene end was trimmed by 2 bases and the J gene end by 9 bases; junction bases not matched to a gene: 4. The CDR3 is 12 residues long. For the CDR3, the DNA is TGTGCCAGCAGTTACAAAGGGGACAGGCAGTACTTC. Encoded protein: CASSYKGDRQYF.

This clonotype was counted ten times or more. The chain uses TRBV18 and TRBJ1-1; D remains unclear. The CDR3 sequence is 14 residues long. Deletions cut 2 bases from V and 1 base from J, with 8 bases between. Germline CDR1 KGHSH, CDR2 LQKENI. CDR3 residues: CASSPTNTNTEAFF. The CDR3 DNA is TGTGCCAGCTCACCAACTAACACGAACACTGAAGCTTTCTTT.